The present T cell receptor (beta chain) was sequenced within a study of CXCR3-negative and CXCR3-positive naive CD8 T cells. The libraries of TRB cDNA were prepared using 5' RACE with UMI labels. TCRdb reanalyzed the 5' RACE reads, giving one entry per CDR3 protein sequence and no DNA. Its listing shows over 70,000 distinct CDR3 sequences. The source is a human donor in good health. Some clones in this sample may be carry-over from other donors' samples. The material sequenced was naive CXCR3- CD8+ T cells from blood. The subset was: CD45RO-CCR7+CD27+CD95- naive CD8+ T cells lacking CXCR3 (TNR3-).

The CDR3 loop reads CASSQGQGSTDTQYF. J is TRBJ2-3 and V is TRBV7-6; TCRdb indicates TRBD1, and absent DNA this call remains unverified. In germline, CDR1 is SGHVS, CDR2 FNYEAQ. The CDR3 length is 15 residues.